The subject of this entry is one T cell receptor beta chain. As yet, its antigen is unknown. Clones were read by immunoSEQ multiplex PCR, and TCRdb kept only the in-frame ones, dropping some. The table has about 130,000 clones, 85% to 90% seen once. Germline V gene lookup returns CDR1 KGHSH and CDR2 LQKENI. There are 16 residues in the CDR3. J gave up 4 bases and V 0 bases, and 7 bases lay outside the gene matches. This entry comes from a study of cytomegalovirus exposure and HLA in healthy donors. Overall study results and limits: The study recorded some 160 TCR beta chains that were cytomegalovirus-associated.

The chain combines TRBV18 with TRBJ2-5; TRBD2 aligns across 8 bases. The sample consisted of PBMCs. This TCR came from a man aged 25 to 45 in good health and CMV-seronegative. CDR3 sequence: CASSPPGLEGSETQYF. Written as DNA, the CDR3 is TGTGCCAGCTCACCACCGGGACTAGAGGGTTCAGAGACCCAGTACTTC.